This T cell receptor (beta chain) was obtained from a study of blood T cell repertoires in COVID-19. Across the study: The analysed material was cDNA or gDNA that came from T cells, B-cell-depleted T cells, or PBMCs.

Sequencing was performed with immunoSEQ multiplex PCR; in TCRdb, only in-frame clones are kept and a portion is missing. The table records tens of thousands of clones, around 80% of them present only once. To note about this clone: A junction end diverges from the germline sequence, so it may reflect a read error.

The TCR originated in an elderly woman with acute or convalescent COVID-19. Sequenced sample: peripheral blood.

Here the CDR3 reads CASSLTPLAYNEQFF. The CDR3 DNA is TGTGCCAGCAGCCTAACCCCGCTAGCTTACAATGAGCAGTTCTTC. The rearrangement joins TRBV7-3 to TRBJ2-1, with D possibly being TRBD2 (5 bases). CDR1 SGHTA and CDR2 FQGTGA come from the germline V gene. The CDR3 spans 15 residues.